What follows are 18 T cell receptor beta chains derived from one specimen sequenced in a study of blood T cell repertoires in COVID-19. The assay was immunoSEQ multiplex PCR, and TCRdb's table has in-frame clones only and misses some. In the table there are about 220,000 clones, 86% of which are singletons. The sample comprised peripheral blood. All receptors come from a young man who had recovered from COVID-19.

The genes are TRBV6-5 and TRBJ1-5; D is possibly TRBD1 (5 bases). This CDR3 spans 15 amino acids. The V and J ends lost 2 bases and 5 bases respectively, with 13 bases between them. Germline V CDR1 and CDR2: MNHEY, SVGAGI. The CDR3 DNA reads TGTGCCAGCAGTTACCGTCCAGTAGGGGATCAGCCCCAGCATTTT. Encoded protein: CASSYRPVGDQPQHF.

The chain employs TRBV3-1 (or the pseudogene TRBV3-2) and TRBJ1-4, with D hard to call. The CDR3 has 14 residues. CDR1 and CDR2 (germline): LGHDT, YNNKEL (reference sequence). Trimming shortened V by 4 bases and J by 5 bases, and 11 bases separated the two germline ends. CDR3 loop: CASSLAGINEKLFF. The CDR3 DNA sequence: TGTGCCAGCAGCCTCGCCGGGATAAATGAAAAACTGTTTTTT.

The chain carries TRBV7-2 and TRBJ1-2, with 8 bases fitting TRBD1. Trimming cost V 0 bases and J 5 bases; bases outside gene matches: 5. The CDR3 runs 15 residues. Germline V gene sequence: CDR1 SGHTA, CDR2 FQGNSA. The CDR3 nucleotides are TGTGCCAGCAGCTTAGCCGGGGGACAGGAATATGGCTACACCTTC. Residues: CASSLAGGQEYGYTF.

The chain is built from TRBV19 and TRBJ1-1; TRBD1 matches at 7 bases. The V gene end was trimmed by 8 bases and the J gene end by 4 bases; junction bases not matched to a gene: 13. The CDR3 extends over 15 amino acids. Germline V gene data show CDR1 as LNHDA and CDR2 as SQIVND (reference sequence). The CDR3: CASELTGSSFTEAFF. The CDR3 nucleotides are TGTGCCAGTGAATTGACAGGGAGTAGTTTCACTGAAGCTTTCTTT. The whole variable domain, remainder taken from reference TRBV19 and TRBJ1-1, is DGGITQSPKYLFRKEGQNVTLSCEQNLNHDAMYWYRQDPGQGLRLIYYSQIVNDFQKGDIAEGYSVSREKKESFPLTVTSAQKNPTAFYLCASELTGSSFTEAFFGQGTRLTVV.

This chain connects TRBV5-6 to TRBJ1-1, with a tentative D call TRBD1 (5 bases). V gave up 5 bases and J gave up 4 bases, with 15 bases separating them. This CDR3 contains 14 residues. The V gene's germline CDR1 is SGHDT and CDR2 YYEEEE. The CDR3 DNA reads TGTGCCAGCAGGATGGACACTCAGGGCACTGAAGCTTTCTTT. Translation gives CASRMDTQGTEAFF. Combining the CDR3 with reference TRBV5-6 and TRBJ1-1 gives the whole variable domain DAGVTQSPTHLIKTRGQQVTLRCSPKSGHDTVSWYQQALGQGPQFIFQYYEEEERQRGNFPDRFSGHQFPNYSSELNVNALLLGDSALYLCASRMDTQGTEAFFGQGTRLTVV.

This clone was counted only a few times. The chain couples TRBV5-8 to TRBJ1-1; a weak D match, TRBD1 (6 bases). Trimming removed 0 bases at V and 2 bases at J, with 8 bases between. CDR3 length: 14 amino acids. Germline V lookup: CDR1 SGHTS, CDR2 YDEGEE. CDR3 bases: TGTGCCAGCAGCTTGGCCAGGGGAAACACTGAAGCTTTCTTT. This translates into CASSLARGNTEAFF.

This clone was recorded only once. The chain employs TRBV7-9 and TRBJ2-7, with 10 bases identical to TRBD2. This CDR3 contains 15 residues. In germline, CDR1 is SEHNR, CDR2 FQNEAQ (reference sequence). Trimming cost V 2 bases and J 1 base; bases outside gene matches: 2. DNA of the CDR3: TGTGCCAGCAGCTTAAAACTAGCGGGGTCCTACGAGCAGTACTTC. Translation gives CASSLKLAGSYEQYF.

The chain carries TRBV5-1 and TRBJ1-1, with 7 bases that match TRBD1. Trimming took 4 bases from V and 11 from J; bases not matched to a gene: 8. The CDR3 consists of 12 residues. Germline V lookup: CDR1 SGHRS, CDR2 YFSETQ. This CDR3 reads CASSTDRDAAFF. The DNA for the CDR3 is TGCGCCAGCAGCACTGACAGGGATGCGGCTTTCTTT.

The chain carries TRBV6-2 or TRBV6-3 and TRBJ1-6, with D possibly being TRBD1 (5 bases). The CDR3 length is 18 residues. The germline gives CDR1 MNHEY, CDR2 SVGEGT. The V gene lost 4 bases and the J gene lost 0 bases, with 16 bases spanning the gap. CDR3 sequence reads: CASSFLGAGSSYNSPLHF. DNA for the CDR3: TGTGCCAGCAGTTTTCTAGGGGCGGGGAGCTCCTATAATTCACCCCTCCACTTT.

V is TRBV9 and J is TRBJ1-3; tentative D call: TRBD1 (6 bases). Germline-derived CDR1 and CDR2 are SGDLS and YYNGEE. This CDR3 spans 15 amino acids. The V and J ends lost 4 bases and 0 bases respectively, with 11 bases between them. The CDR3 loop is CASSPQGHSGNTIYF. In DNA form, the CDR3 reads TGTGCCAGCAGCCCACAGGGCCACTCTGGAAACACCATATATTTT.

The chain links TRBV19 to TRBJ1-1; TRBD1 matches 7 bases. Germline V gene lookup returns CDR1 LNHDA and CDR2 SQIVND (reference sequence). After removal of 6 bases from V and 2 bases from J, the junction contained 6 bases not matched to a gene. This CDR3 is 14 amino acids long. The CDR3 nucleotides read TGTGCCAGTAGCCCCGGGACAGCCAACACTGAAGCTTTCTTT. This encodes CASSPGTANTEAFF.

This clone was seen only a few times. The chain couples TRBV19 to TRBJ1-5; TRBD1 might be the D (5 bases). The V and J ends lost 5 bases and 1 base respectively, with 18 bases between them. This CDR3 has 17 amino acids. The germline V gene encodes CDR1 LNHDA and CDR2 SQIVND (reference sequence). The CDR3 spells CASSPGGGGMSNQPQHF. In nucleotides, the CDR3 is TGTGCCAGTAGTCCTGGAGGCGGGGGTATGAGCAATCAGCCCCAGCATTTT.

This chain joins TRBV9 and TRBJ1-2, with 10 positions matching TRBD1. After removal of 5 bases from V and 1 base from J, the junction contained 8 bases not matched to a gene. Per the germline V gene, CDR1 is SGDLS and CDR2 is YYNGEE. This CDR3 is 16 amino acids long. CDR3 bases: TGTGCCAGCAGGGGCCTGGGACAGGGGTTTAACTATGGCTACACCTTC. Its protein is CASRGLGQGFNYGYTF.

The genes are TRBV19 and TRBJ1-2; TRBD1 matches at 11 bases. CDR1 and CDR2 from the germline V gene are LNHDA and SQIVND (reference sequence). Trimming at V came to 10 bases and at J to 5 bases, leaving 9 bases not matched to a gene. The CDR3 has 14 residues. CDR3 amino acids: CATAAGTGGYGYTF. CDR3 coding DNA: TGTGCCACCGCGGCCGGGACAGGGGGGTATGGCTACACCTTC.

This clone occurred a few times. The sample carries other DNA sequences with the same CDR3. The chain combines TRBV5-1 with TRBJ1-2; D gene uncertain. The CDR3 is made up of 11 amino acids. Germline-derived CDR1 and CDR2 are SGHRS and YFSETQ. V gave up 3 bases and J gave up 4 bases, with 4 bases separating them. CDR3 sequence: CASSSGYGYTF. CDR3 DNA: TGCGCCAGCAGCTCGGGCTATGGCTACACCTTC.

This clone came up once. The V gene is TRBV14, the J gene TRBJ1-2, with 7 bases fitting TRBD1. The ends lost 7 bases at V and 2 bases at J; junction bases unmatched: 7. Germline V gene lookup returns CDR1 SGHDN and CDR2 FVKESK. CDR3 length equals 14 residues. This CDR3 reads CASTRQGVNYGYTF. The CDR3 nucleotides read TGTGCCAGCACTCGACAGGGAGTGAACTATGGCTACACCTTC. The full variable domain, rest sourced from reference TRBV14 and TRBJ1-2, is EAGVTQFPSHSVIEKGQTVTLRCDPISGHDNLYWYRRVMGKEIKFLLHFVKESKQDESGMPNNRFLAERTGGTYSTLKVQPAELEDSGVYFCASTRQGVNYGYTFGSGTRLTVV.

The chain joins TRBV3-1 (or the pseudogene TRBV3-2) to TRBJ1-2; TRBD1 might be the D (5 bases). This CDR3 contains 14 residues. Germline V gene sequence: CDR1 LGHDT, CDR2 YNNKEL (reference sequence). Trimming took off 4 bases at V and 4 bases at J, with 13 bases between the two ends. The CDR3 bases are TGTGCCAGCAGCCTCCCACAGGTTCCCTATGGCTACACCTTC. Amino acids: CASSLPQVPYGYTF.

The chain combines TRBV19 with TRBJ1-5; D ambiguous. The germline V gene has CDR1 LNHDA and CDR2 SQIVND (reference sequence). The CDR3 loop spans 14 amino acids. The germline V and J ends were trimmed by 2 bases and 7 bases, with 12 bases remaining between them. Written as DNA, the CDR3 is TGTGCCAGTAGTATACCCTTTCGGAGACAGCCCCAGCATTTT. Amino acid sequence: CASSIPFRRQPQHF.